This T cell receptor beta chain was captured by sequencing in a study of CD8+CD57+ T cells in acquired aplastic anemia (dated by TCRdb to the late 2010s). Broadly, across the study: On average, sorted CD4+ and CD8+ cells yielded 3.2 ug of extracted DNA, with a range of 0.2 to 27.4 ug. CD8+CD57+ expansion was defined as frequency above the mean frequency observed in healthy subjects. The paper as a whole reports these results and caveats: Approximately 27 CD8+ CDR3 sequences were found in both patients and controls but appeared to be highly expressed in patients and within the immunodominant clones of the patients. CD8+ Simpson's diversity did not differ significantly between patients and healthy controls (P=0.060).

TCR beta VDJ combination and CDR3 sequence profiling used genomic DNA as the template. An Illumina HiSeq 2000 was used for TCR repertoire sequencing. Under the source paper's analysis protocol: Repertoire assessment relied on Simpson's diversity index, CDR3 size and DJ length profiles, and TRBV/TRBJ rearrangement plots. Whichever DNA sequence was most abundant in the deep sequencing data was defined as the immunodominant clone. CDR3 amino acid sequences were checked for sharing between subjects and were compared against published repertoires and the VDJdb database. The public sequencing data were trimmed at Q25 with fastp and processed into clonotypes with MiXCR by TCRdb, which kept only in-frame beta chains. CDR3 protein sequences are deduplicated, and each keeps its most common genes and DNA. The V and J calls come from TCRdb's annotation, not from the publication. This sample is represented by 150,000 to 170,000 distinct CDR3 sequences; approximately 52% of them were singletons. 9.5% to 15% of the sample goes to the ten largest clones.

With termini counted, the CDR3 has 8 amino acids. Looking up the germline V gene (reference sequence) yields CDR1 DFQATT and CDR2 SNEGSKA. Worth noting for this clonotype: Its antigen has not been determined. This likely comes from a read error, as the CDR3 has no conserved phenylalanine or tryptophan at its end. The limits of the CDR3 on the DNA are not certain, so only TCRdb's listed CDR3 is given.

The patients picked for sequencing were ones in whom flow cytometry had shown an expansion of CD8+CD57+ cells. Every patient had severe acquired aplastic anemia, diagnosed using the International Study of Aplastic Anemia and Agranulocytosis and Camitta criteria. Patients had received no therapy at the time of blood sampling. TCR repertoires of sorted CD4+ and CD8+ blood T cells from severe aplastic anemia patients and healthy subjects were deep-sequenced in the study. Patients were enrolled in the USA under clinicaltrials.gov protocols 00001620, 01623167, 00001397, 00071045, 00081523 and 00961064. Ficoll-Paque density gradient centrifugation was used to isolate peripheral blood mononuclear cells. Before DNA was extracted, CD4+ and CD8+ T cells were sorted using either FACS or magnetic beads.

Sequencing was done on a sample of sorted CD4+, CD8+, or CD8+CD57+ T cells (not recorded which) from PBMCs. The V gene is TRBV20-1 and the J gene is TRBJ2-6. The sequence was obtained from a human donor with aplastic anemia. The CDR3 is CSARPITS.